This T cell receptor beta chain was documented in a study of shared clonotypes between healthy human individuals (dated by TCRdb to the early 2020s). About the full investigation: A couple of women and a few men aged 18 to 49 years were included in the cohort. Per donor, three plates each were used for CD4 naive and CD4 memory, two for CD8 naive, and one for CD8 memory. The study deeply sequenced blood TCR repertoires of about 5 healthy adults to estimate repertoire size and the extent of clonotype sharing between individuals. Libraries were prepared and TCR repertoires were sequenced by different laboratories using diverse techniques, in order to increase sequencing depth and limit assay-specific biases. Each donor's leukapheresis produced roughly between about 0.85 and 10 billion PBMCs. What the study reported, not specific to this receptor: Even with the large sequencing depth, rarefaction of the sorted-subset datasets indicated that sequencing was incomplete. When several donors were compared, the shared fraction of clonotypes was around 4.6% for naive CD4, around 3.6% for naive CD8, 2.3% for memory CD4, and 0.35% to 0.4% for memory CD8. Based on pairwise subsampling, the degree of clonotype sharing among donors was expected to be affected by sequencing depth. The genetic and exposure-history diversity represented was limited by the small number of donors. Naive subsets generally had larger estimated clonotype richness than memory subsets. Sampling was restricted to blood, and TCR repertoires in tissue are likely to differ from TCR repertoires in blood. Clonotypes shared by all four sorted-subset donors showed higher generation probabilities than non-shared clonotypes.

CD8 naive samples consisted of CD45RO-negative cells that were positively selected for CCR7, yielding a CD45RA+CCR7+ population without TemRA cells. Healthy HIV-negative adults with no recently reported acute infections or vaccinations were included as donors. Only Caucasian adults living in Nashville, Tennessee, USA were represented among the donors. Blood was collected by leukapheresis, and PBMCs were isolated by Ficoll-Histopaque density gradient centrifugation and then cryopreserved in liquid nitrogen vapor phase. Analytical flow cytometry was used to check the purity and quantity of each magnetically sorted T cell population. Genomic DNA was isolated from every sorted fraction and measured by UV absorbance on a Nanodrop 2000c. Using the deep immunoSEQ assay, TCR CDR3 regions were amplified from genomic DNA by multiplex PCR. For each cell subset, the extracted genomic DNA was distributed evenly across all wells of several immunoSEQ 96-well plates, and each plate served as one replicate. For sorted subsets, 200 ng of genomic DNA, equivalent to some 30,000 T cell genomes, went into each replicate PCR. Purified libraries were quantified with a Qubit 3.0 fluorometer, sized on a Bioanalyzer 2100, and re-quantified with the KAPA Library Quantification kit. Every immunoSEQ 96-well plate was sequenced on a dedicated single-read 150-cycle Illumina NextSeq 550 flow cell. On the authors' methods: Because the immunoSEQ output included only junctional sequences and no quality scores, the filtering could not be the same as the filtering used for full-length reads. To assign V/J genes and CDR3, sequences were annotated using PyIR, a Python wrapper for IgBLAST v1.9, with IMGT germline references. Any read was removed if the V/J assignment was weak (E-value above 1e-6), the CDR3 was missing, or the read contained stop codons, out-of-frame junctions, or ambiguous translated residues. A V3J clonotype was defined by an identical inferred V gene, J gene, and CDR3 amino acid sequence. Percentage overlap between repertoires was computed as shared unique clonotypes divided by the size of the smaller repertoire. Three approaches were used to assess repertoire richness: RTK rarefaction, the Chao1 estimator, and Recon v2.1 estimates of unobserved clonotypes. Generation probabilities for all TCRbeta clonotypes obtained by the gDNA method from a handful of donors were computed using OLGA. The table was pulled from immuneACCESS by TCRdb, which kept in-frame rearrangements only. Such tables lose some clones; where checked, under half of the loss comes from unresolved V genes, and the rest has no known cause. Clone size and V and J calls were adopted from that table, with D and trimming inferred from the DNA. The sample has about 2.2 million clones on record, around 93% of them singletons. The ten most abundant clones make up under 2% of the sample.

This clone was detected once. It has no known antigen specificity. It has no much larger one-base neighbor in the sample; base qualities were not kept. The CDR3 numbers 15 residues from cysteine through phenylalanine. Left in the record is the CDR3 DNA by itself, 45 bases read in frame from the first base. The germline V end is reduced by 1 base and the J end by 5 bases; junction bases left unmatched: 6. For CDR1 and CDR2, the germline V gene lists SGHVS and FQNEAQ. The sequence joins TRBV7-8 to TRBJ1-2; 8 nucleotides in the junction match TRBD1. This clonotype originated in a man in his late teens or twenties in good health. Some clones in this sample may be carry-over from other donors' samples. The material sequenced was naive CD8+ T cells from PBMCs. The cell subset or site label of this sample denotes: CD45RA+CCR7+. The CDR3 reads CASSLGTGPGYGYTF. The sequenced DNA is TGTGCCAGCAGCTTAGGGACAGGGCCGGGGTATGGCTACACCTTC.